This entry concerns a single T cell receptor beta chain. The sample is drawn from a study of blood T cell repertoires in COVID-19. The overall study: Whether acute or convalescent, the COVID-19 samples came from the United States, Italy and Spain.

The authors' processing: By means of reference gene primer amplification, nucleated cell counts were estimated. TCRdb's table, derived via immunoSEQ multiplex PCR, lists solely in-frame clones and lacks some. V and J calls and clone size are as listed in that table; D and trimming were resolved from the DNA. The sample includes some 200,000 clones, about 86% of them seen just once. The material sequenced was peripheral blood. This receptor was taken from a woman in her 30s who had recovered from COVID-19.

CDR3 in amino acids: CASSFSALVRIVRNTIYF. The CDR3 region has the DNA TGTGCCAGCAGTTTTAGCGCCTTGGTTAGGATAGTGCGAAACACCATATATTTT. The rearrangement uses TRBV28 and TRBJ1-3; D unclear. The ends were cut back, 3 bases at V and 5 bases at J, with 23 bases in the middle. Germline CDR1 and CDR2: MDHEN and SYDVKM. CDR3 length equals 18 residues. The full variable domain, its missing parts supplied by reference TRBV28 and TRBJ1-3, is DVKVTQSSRYLVKRTGEKVFLECVQDMDHENMFWYRQDPGLGLRLIYFSYDVKMKEKGDIPEGYSVSREKKERFSLILESASTNQTSMYLCASSFSALVRIVRNTIYFGEGSWLTVV.